The 27 T cell receptor beta chains given below trace back to one sample, sequenced in a study of CD8+CD57+ T cells in acquired aplastic anemia. The template used for profiling TCR beta VDJ and CDR3 was genomic DNA. TCRdb re-analysed the reads in MiXCR, keeping a single row per CDR3 protein. Among 150,000 to 200,000 distinct CDR3 sequences listed, over 40% were seen once. By flow cytometry, patients selected for sequencing had shown an expansion of CD8+CD57+ cells. Sequenced input: sorted CD4+, CD8+, or CD8+CD57+ T cells (not recorded which) from PBMCs. The receptors stem from a human donor with aplastic anemia.

This clonotype occurred many times. This chain connects TRBV6-2 or TRBV6-3 to TRBJ2-7; 11 bases fit TRBD2. CDR1 and CDR2 from the germline V gene are MNHEY and SVGEGT. J was trimmed by 2 bases and V by 6 bases; bases with no gene match: 9. The CDR3 contains 16 residues. The chain's CDR3 is CASSLDPGLAAYEQYF. The CDR3 DNA is TGTGCCAGCAGCCTCGATCCGGGACTAGCGGCCTACGAGCAGTACTTC.

There are many counts of this clonotype. V usage is TRBV4-3 and J usage is TRBJ1-5; D gene ambiguous. The germline V gene encodes CDR1 LGHNA and CDR2 YSLEER. This CDR3 spans 13 amino acids. Trimming removed 0 bases at V and 9 bases at J, with 9 bases between. The CDR3 region has the DNA TGCGCCAGCAGCCAAGACCGGGTCGCGCCCCAGCATTTT. Its translation: CASSQDRVAPQHF.

V gene TRBV10-3 combines with J gene TRBJ2-1, with D perhaps TRBD1 or TRBD2 (5 bases each). V lost 4 bases and J 15 bases, leaving 16 bases between the germline ends. CDR1 and CDR2 (germline): ENHRY, SYGVKD. The CDR3 has 12 residues. The chain's CDR3 is CAISGGTGLGFF. DNA for the CDR3: TGTGCCATCAGTGGGGGGACGGGCTTGGGGTTCTTC.

About this clonotype: With a much larger clone just one base away, this may be a read error. V usage is TRBV4-1 and J usage is TRBJ2-7; D possibly corresponds to TRBD1 (6 bases). Per the germline V gene, CDR1 is MGHRA and CDR2 is YSYEKL. The CDR3 spans 16 residues. The CDR3 DNA reads as TGCGCCAGCAGCCAAGGGGGCGACAGGTTTTCCTACGGGCAGTACTTC. Amino acids: CASSQGGDRFSYGQYF.

There are many counts of this clonotype. The chain uses TRBV20-1 and TRBJ2-1; TRBD2 agrees at 7 bases. The ends lost 5 bases at V and 7 bases at J; junction bases unmatched: 8. The germline gives CDR1 DFQATT, CDR2 SNEGSKA (reference sequence). The CDR3 contains 13 residues. The CDR3 coding sequence is TGCAGTGCTCCCTTTGGCGGGGGAAATGAGCAGTTCTTC. Amino acids: CSAPFGGGNEQFF.

This rearrangement joins TRBV29-1 to TRBJ2-7; TRBD1 matches at 10 bases. This CDR3 comprises 13 residues. V shed 5 bases, J shed 0 bases, and the junction held 1 base outside the gene matches. CDR1 SQVTM and CDR2 ANQGSEA come from the germline V gene. The CDR3 sequence is CSVWTGGSYEQYF. The CDR3 nucleotides are TGCAGCGTTTGGACAGGGGGCTCCTACGAGCAGTACTTC.

Notes on this clonotype: The CDR3 does not end in the conserved phenylalanine or tryptophan, so this is likely a read error. V and J are TRBV24-1 and TRBJ1-2; TRBD1 agrees at 9 bases. CDR3 length: 14 residues. V dropped 7 bases and J dropped 8; count of bases not matched to a gene: 10. Looked up from germline, CDR1 is KGHDR and CDR2 is SFDVKD. The CDR3 loop reads CATSAGDRAEGYTI. CDR3 DNA: TGTGCCACCAGCGCTGGGGACAGGGCGGAGGGCTACACCATC.

A few counts support this clonotype. The V call is TRBV15, the J call TRBJ2-1, with D unclear. Deletions cut 8 bases from V and 3 bases from J, with 14 bases between. This CDR3 has 14 residues. Germline-derived CDR1 and CDR2 are LNHNV and YYDKDF (reference sequence). As DNA, the CDR3 is TGTGCCACCGTCCCCGAAAATGGCTACAATGAGCAGTTCTTC. It encodes CATVPENGYNEQFF. Filled out from reference TRBV15 and TRBJ2-1, the complete variable domain reads DAMVIQNPRYQVTQFGKPVTLSCSQTLNHNVMYWYQQKSSQAPKLLFHYYDKDFNNEADTPDNFQSRRPNTSFCFLDIRSPGLGDTAMYLCATVPENGYNEQFFGPGTRLTVL.

There are many counts of this clonotype. The J gene is TRBJ2-3, the V gene TRBV6-5; 7 bases are a match to TRBD1. The CDR3 totals 15 residues. The V gene's germline CDR1 is MNHEY and CDR2 SVGAGI. With V trimmed by 2 bases and J by 3 bases, 5 bases remained unmatched. As DNA, the CDR3 is TGTGCCAGCAGTTACGACAGGGTCAGAACAGATACGCAGTATTTT. Residues: CASSYDRVRTDTQYF.

The chain combines TRBV11-2 with TRBJ2-7; tentative D call: TRBD1 (6 bases). The CDR3 consists of 17 residues. Trimming removed 5 bases from V and 4 bases from J, with 24 bases in between. Germline CDR1 and CDR2: SGHAT and FQNNGV. CDR3 residues: CASSPIARGRDKYEQYF. DNA of the CDR3: TGTGCCAGCAGCCCCATCGCTCGTGGCAGGGACAAATACGAGCAGTACTTC.

The chain links TRBV10-1 to TRBJ2-5; D is uncertain. This CDR3 has 14 amino acids. V shed 0 bases and J shed 5 bases, with 10 bases lying between them. The germline CDR1 and CDR2 sequences are WNHNN and SYGVQD (reference sequence). The CDR3 bases are TGCGCCAGCAGTGAGTCGGAAACATGGGAGACCCAGTACTTC. Protein sequence: CASSESETWETQYF.

V usage is TRBV5-4 and J usage is TRBJ2-7; 7 bases map to TRBD1. Per the germline V gene, CDR1 is SGHNT and CDR2 is YYREEE (reference sequence). The CDR3 length is 16 residues. V was clipped by 4 bases and J by 3 bases; unmatched bases: 13. This CDR3 reads CASSLRPGQLGYEQYF. The CDR3 nucleotides read TGTGCCAGCAGCCTCCGGCCGGGACAGCTAGGCTACGAGCAGTACTTC.

The chain is built from TRBV7-2 and TRBJ2-7; no firm D call. The germline CDR1 and CDR2 sequences are SGHTA and FQGNSA. V was clipped by 0 bases and J by 2 bases, with 8 bases between them. The CDR3 is 14 amino acids. As DNA, the CDR3 is TGTGCCAGCAGCTTAGCGCATAACCCCTACGAGCAGTACTTC. It specifies CASSLAHNPYEQYF.

The chain couples TRBV20-1 to TRBJ2-3; 9 bases map to TRBD2. CDR3 length: 14 amino acids. Germline V gene sequence: CDR1 DFQATT, CDR2 SNEGSKA (reference sequence). The trim removed 2 bases at V and 2 bases at J, leaving 2 bases unmatched. The DNA of the CDR3 is TGCAGTGCTAGAATAGCGGGGGTCACAGATACGCAGTATTTT. It encodes CSARIAGVTDTQYF.

This chain connects TRBV6-5 to TRBJ2-7; 9 positions agree with TRBD1. CDR1 and CDR2 (germline): MNHEY, SVGAGI. J lost 3 bases, V lost 0 bases, and 9 bases had no gene match. CDR3 length equals 17 residues. The CDR3 loop reads CASSYSIFGQGNYEQYF. DNA for the CDR3: TGTGCCAGCAGTTACTCGATTTTCGGACAGGGGAACTACGAGCAGTACTTC.

As DNA, the CDR3 is TGTGCCAGTAGTATATCGGACAGGTACTACGAGCAGTACTTC. Protein: CASSISDRYYEQYF. The gene calls are TRBV19 and TRBJ2-7, with 7 bases aligning to TRBD1. Germline V gives CDR1 LNHDA, CDR2 SQIVND (reference sequence). This CDR3 contains 14 residues. V was clipped by 2 bases and J by 3 bases; unmatched bases: 4.

The chain carries TRBV7-8 and TRBJ2-5; D is ambiguous. This CDR3 has 16 amino acids. Germline-derived CDR1 and CDR2 are SGHVS and FQNEAQ. V lost 3 bases and J 1 base, leaving 15 bases between the germline ends. The CDR3 DNA reads TGTGCCAGCAGCTTTTCTGGATCCCCTACCCAAGAGACCCAGTACTTC. It yields the protein CASSFSGSPTQETQYF.

This clonotype was found a few times. The junction shows a germline mismatch at one end, possibly a read error. The genes are TRBV24-1 and TRBJ2-7; 8 bases fit TRBD1. The CDR3 contains 14 residues. CDR1 KGHDR and CDR2 SFDVKD come from the germline V gene. The CDR3 nucleotides are TGTGCCAGCAGTTTTAGGGCAGGGGGCGCCGAGCAGTACTTC. Encoded protein: CASSFRAGGAEQYF.

In regard to this clonotype: Possible read error: a much larger clone is one base away. The chain is built from TRBV20-1 and TRBJ2-5; 9 positions match TRBD2. V dropped 5 bases and J dropped 6; count of bases not matched to a gene: 13. The CDR3 contains 15 residues. Germline V gene lookup returns CDR1 DFQATT and CDR2 SNEGSKA (reference sequence). The CDR3 DNA follows: TGCAGTGCTTCGCGGGGGGGGGTTGGATCAAAGACCCAGTACTTC. It codes for CSASRGGVGSKTQYF.

This chain connects TRBV29-1 to TRBJ2-7; 9 bases align to TRBD1. The germline V gene encodes CDR1 SQVTM and CDR2 ANQGSEA. Trimming at V came to 7 bases and at J to 0 bases, leaving 4 bases not matched to a gene. The CDR3 extends over 13 amino acids. The CDR3 sequence is CSGGQGGSYEQYF. For the CDR3, the DNA is TGCAGCGGGGGACAGGGAGGCTCCTACGAGCAGTACTTC.

There are many counts of this clonotype. The CDR3 protein is CASSFRYEQYF. CDR3 sequence (DNA): TGTGCCAGCAGTTTCAGGTACGAGCAGTACTTC. This chain links TRBV6-1 with TRBJ2-7; D remains unclear. Between the trimmed V and J ends, which lost 5 bases and 4 bases, there was a span of 6 bases. From germline, CDR1 is MNHNS and CDR2 SASEGT. The CDR3 length is 11 residues.

In this sample, this clonotype turned up many times. V gene TRBV12-3 or TRBV12-4 combines with J gene TRBJ1-3; D uncertain. The CDR3 is 15 residues long. V lost 7 bases and J 0 bases, leaving 13 bases between the germline ends. The CDR3 nucleotides are TGTGCCAGCATCCAAGGGATGAGCTCTGGAAACACCATATATTTT. This encodes CASIQGMSSGNTIYF.

The V call is TRBV20-1, the J call TRBJ1-1; D gene unclear. CDR3 length equals 15 residues. Trimming stripped 1 base from V and 0 bases from J, with 12 bases between. Germline assignment: CDR1 DFQATT and CDR2 SNEGSKA (reference sequence). The CDR3 loop reads CSARGQRNMNTEAFF. CDR3 DNA sequence: TGCAGTGCTAGAGGCCAGAGGAACATGAACACTGAAGCTTTCTTT.

The rearrangement links TRBV20-1 to TRBJ2-3; a possible D gene is TRBD1 (6 bases). Trimming took 2 bases from V and 1 from J, leaving 10 bases between them. Germline CDR1 and CDR2: DFQATT and SNEGSKA (reference sequence). The CDR3 consists of 14 residues. The CDR3 region has the DNA TGCAGTGCTAGAAATCCAGGGGGCACAGATACGCAGTATTTT. Amino acids: CSARNPGGTDTQYF.

The V gene is TRBV27, the J gene TRBJ2-7; 11 positions match TRBD2. J was trimmed by 2 bases and V by 5 bases; bases with no gene match: 8. Germline V lookup: CDR1 MNHEY, CDR2 SMNVEV (reference sequence). The CDR3 sequence is 16 residues long. The CDR3 DNA sequence: TGTGCCAGCAGTATGTCTAGCGGGAGGTTAGCCTACGAGCAGTACTTC. It yields the protein CASSMSSGRLAYEQYF.

The sample holds many counts of this clonotype. The chain employs TRBV19 and TRBJ1-1; 7 positions agree with TRBD1. The germline gives CDR1 LNHDA, CDR2 SQIVND (reference sequence). The CDR3 loop spans 14 amino acids. V lost 5 bases and J lost 11; bases outside the gene matches: 14. CDR3 in DNA: TGTGCCAGTAGTTCCCTCGGGGAGGGGGCGGAGGCTTTCTTT. Its translation: CASSSLGEGAEAFF.

This chain links TRBV10-3 with TRBJ1-2, with 9 bases matching TRBD1. With 0 bases clipped from V and 4 bases from J, the junction kept 3 bases outside the gene matches. The CDR3 sequence is 15 residues long. Germline V gene lookup returns CDR1 ENHRY and CDR2 SYGVKD. As DNA, the CDR3 is TGTGCCATCAGTGAGTCACAGGGGGCAGGCTATGGCTACACCTTC. As protein: CAISESQGAGYGYTF.